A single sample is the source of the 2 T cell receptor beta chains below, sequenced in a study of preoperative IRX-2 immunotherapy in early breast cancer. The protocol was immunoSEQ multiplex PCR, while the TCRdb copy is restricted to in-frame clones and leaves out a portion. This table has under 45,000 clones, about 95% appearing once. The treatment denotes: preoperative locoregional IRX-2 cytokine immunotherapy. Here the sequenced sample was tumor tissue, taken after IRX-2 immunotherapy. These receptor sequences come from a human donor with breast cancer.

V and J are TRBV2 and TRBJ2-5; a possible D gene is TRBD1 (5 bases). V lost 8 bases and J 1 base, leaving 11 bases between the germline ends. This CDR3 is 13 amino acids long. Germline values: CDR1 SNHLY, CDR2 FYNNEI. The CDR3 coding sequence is TGTGCCAGCCTCTGGCAGGGCCAAGAGACCCAGTACTTC. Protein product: CASLWQGQETQYF.

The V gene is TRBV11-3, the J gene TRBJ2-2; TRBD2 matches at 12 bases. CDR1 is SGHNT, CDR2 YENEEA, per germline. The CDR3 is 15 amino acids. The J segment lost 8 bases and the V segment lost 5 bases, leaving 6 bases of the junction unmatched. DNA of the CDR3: TGTGCCAGCAGCCGTCGGACTAGCGGGGAGGGGGAGCTGTTTTTT. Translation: CASSRRTSGEGELFF.